These 19 T cell receptor beta chains originate from one sample sequenced in a study of blood T cell repertoires in COVID-19. Method: immunoSEQ multiplex PCR; TCRdb's copy keeps in-frame clones and lacks some. The sample records more than 300,000 clones, 86% being singletons. Material for sequencing was peripheral blood. These TCRs come from a woman between 50 and 59 years old with acute or convalescent COVID-19.

CDR3 nucleotide sequence: TGTGCCACCAGGACAGGGCTTGGCTACACCTTC. This sequence encodes CATRTGLGYTF. J is TRBJ1-2 and V is TRBV27; 8 bases align to TRBD1. Germline CDR1 reads MNHEY; CDR2 reads SMNVEV (reference sequence). Trimming at V came to 10 bases and at J to 7 bases, leaving 5 bases not matched to a gene. CDR3 length equals 11 residues.

The chain carries TRBV28 and TRBJ1-1; D call uncertain. Germline lookup yields CDR1 MDHEN and CDR2 SYDVKM. With 8 bases removed from V and 4 bases from J, the gap between germline ends came to 14 bases. This CDR3 has 13 amino acids. CDR3 in DNA: TGTGCCAGCCTGCGGGTGGCGGGCACTGAAGCTTTCTTT. It translates to CASLRVAGTEAFF.

This chain links TRBV4-1 with TRBJ1-2; no definite D call. Trimming removed 0 bases from V and 2 bases from J, with 10 bases in between. Looked up from germline, CDR1 is MGHRA and CDR2 is YSYEKL. This CDR3 has 15 amino acids. This CDR3 reads CASSQETPGNYGYTF. The CDR3 DNA is TGCGCCAGCAGCCAAGAAACCCCGGGGAACTATGGCTACACCTTC.

The CDR3 DNA reads as TGTGCCACCAGGGGACTAGCGGGAAGGTCCTACGAGCAGTACTTC. It is translated as CATRGLAGRSYEQYF. The gene calls are TRBV24-1 and TRBJ2-7; 13 bases agree with TRBD2. Germline-derived CDR1 and CDR2 are KGHDR and SFDVKD. Trimming at V came to 7 bases and at J to 1 base, leaving 3 bases not matched to a gene. CDR3 length equals 15 residues.

The rearrangement joins TRBV9 to TRBJ1-2, with 7 bases matching TRBD1. V lost 4 bases and J lost 5; bases outside the gene matches: 11. CDR1 and CDR2 (germline): SGDLS, YYNGEE. The CDR3 sequence is 15 residues long. The CDR3 sequence: CASSPDPGTDYGYTF. CDR3 nucleotide sequence: TGTGCCAGCAGCCCCGACCCCGGGACAGATTATGGCTACACCTTC.

The chain uses TRBV28 and TRBJ2-5; D is unclear. CDR1 is MDHEN and CDR2 is SYDVKM in the germline V gene. Trimming stripped 4 bases from V and 1 base from J, with 7 bases between. The CDR3 runs 13 residues. The CDR3 nucleotides are TGTGCCAGCAGTTCGACACTCCAAGAGACCCAGTACTTC. Protein sequence: CASSSTLQETQYF.

The V call is TRBV28, the J call TRBJ2-5; 9 bases line up with TRBD2. This CDR3 has 17 residues. V gave up 5 bases and J gave up 7 bases; unmatched junction bases: 17. Germline V CDR1 and CDR2: MDHEN, SYDVKM. For the CDR3, the DNA is TGTGCCAGCAGTCTTGGGCTTCTTAGGACTAGCGATTTGACCCAGTACTTC. Translated: CASSLGLLRTSDLTQYF. Complete variable domain (other parts from reference TRBV28 and TRBJ2-5): DVKVTQSSRYLVKRTGEKVFLECVQDMDHENMFWYRQDPGLGLRLIYFSYDVKMKEKGDIPEGYSVSREKKERFSLILESASTNQTSMYLCASSLGLLRTSDLTQYFGPGTRLLVL.

The chain uses TRBV6-5 and TRBJ1-1, with D hard to call. Germline CDR1 reads MNHEY; CDR2 reads SVGAGI. This CDR3 is built from 13 residues. V lost 0 bases to trimming and J lost 9 bases, with 11 bases between them. The CDR3 nucleotides read TGTGCCAGCAGTTACTCGGAAAGGACTAAAGCTTTCTTT. Its translation is CASSYSERTKAFF.

CDR3 loop: CASSSPGRGVYSNQPQHF. CDR3 in DNA: TGTGCCAGCAGTTCCCCCGGGAGGGGAGTTTATAGCAATCAGCCCCAGCATTTT. The chain couples TRBV28 to TRBJ1-5; a possible D gene is TRBD1 (5 bases). V dropped 4 bases and J dropped 0 bases, with 19 bases sitting between them. The CDR3 is 18 residues long. The germline V gene has CDR1 MDHEN and CDR2 SYDVKM.

This clone was seen a single time. The rearrangement uses TRBV2 and TRBJ2-1, with D tentatively TRBD2 (6 bases). The CDR3 extends over 15 amino acids. Looked up from germline, CDR1 is SNHLY and CDR2 is FYNNEI. The germline V and J ends were trimmed by 5 bases and 4 bases, with 15 bases remaining between them. As DNA, the CDR3 is TGTGCCAGCAGTTATTTAGCGGCCCTATACAATGAGCAGTTCTTC. It specifies CASSYLAALYNEQFF.

The chain uses TRBV19 and TRBJ1-2; tentatively, D is TRBD1 (6 bases). Germline CDR1 reads LNHDA; CDR2 reads SQIVND (reference sequence). The germline V and J ends were trimmed by 3 bases and 3 bases, with 17 bases remaining between them. This CDR3 has 16 residues. Here the CDR3 DNA reads TGTGCCAGTAGTATTATTACAGGGAAGGTCGACTATGGCTACACCTTC. It is translated as CASSIITGKVDYGYTF.

This clone was detected once. This rearrangement joins TRBV10-3 to TRBJ2-1; 7 bases align to TRBD2. Germline CDR1 ENHRY, CDR2 SYGVKD. V dropped 0 bases and J dropped 6; count of bases not matched to a gene: 8. The CDR3 sequence is 16 residues long. This CDR3 is CAISESGGLVSNEQFF. CDR3 in DNA: TGTGCCATCAGTGAGTCTGGAGGACTAGTGAGCAATGAGCAGTTCTTC.

This clone was detected once. The V gene is TRBV19, the J gene TRBJ1-4, with a weak D call TRBD1 (6 bases). Trimming cost V 7 bases and J 8 bases, with 17 bases left between them. Per germline, CDR1 LNHDA and CDR2 SQIVND (reference sequence). The CDR3 covers 14 residues. CDR3 sequence: CASTPQGPGEKLFF. The CDR3 bases are TGTGCCAGTACCCCACAGGGTCCGGGAGAAAAACTGTTTTTT. The full variable domain, rest sourced from reference TRBV19 and TRBJ1-4, is DGGITQSPKYLFRKEGQNVTLSCEQNLNHDAMYWYRQDPGQGLRLIYYSQIVNDFQKGDIAEGYSVSREKKESFPLTVTSAQKNPTAFYLCASTPQGPGEKLFFGSGTQLSVL.

The CDR3 coding sequence is TGTGCCAGCAGTTTTCTAGACAGTGCTAATGAAAAACTGTTTTTT. Its protein product is CASSFLDSANEKLFF. This chain uses TRBV6-6 with TRBJ1-4, with D perhaps TRBD1 (5 bases). The CDR3 extends over 15 amino acids. V was trimmed by 4 bases and J by 3 bases, leaving 12 bases between them. CDR1 and CDR2 (germline): MNHNY, SVGAGI (reference sequence).

The chain is built from TRBV2 and TRBJ1-5; 8 nucleotides line up with TRBD1. The junction had 7 bases not matched to a gene; V was cut back by 8 bases and J by 4 bases. Per the germline V gene, CDR1 is SNHLY and CDR2 is FYNNEI. This CDR3 has 14 amino acids. The CDR3 bases are TGTGCCAGCCAGGGGACAGGTCCAAATCAGCCCCAGCATTTT. This translates into CASQGTGPNQPQHF.

This chain joins TRBV7-6 and TRBJ2-7; the D gene is possibly TRBD1 (6 bases). The CDR3 is 16 amino acids. The V end lost 4 bases, the J end lost 6 bases, and 22 bases lay between the germline ends. Germline assignment: CDR1 SGHVS and CDR2 FNYEAQ. The CDR3, as DNA: TGTGCCAGCAGCTCGCAATCAGGGGTCCCCGGGATCGAGCAGTACTTC. It is translated as CASSSQSGVPGIEQYF.

This chain connects TRBV4-3 to TRBJ2-2; 10 bases agree with TRBD1. Germline trimming cut 2 bases from V and 7 bases from J; bases unmatched to any gene: 10. CDR3 length: 17 residues. Germline V gene lookup returns CDR1 LGHNA and CDR2 YSLEER. In DNA form, the CDR3 reads TGCGCCAGCAGCCAACCCTCTGGGACAGGGGCTCTCGGGGAGCTGTTTTTT. This gives the protein CASSQPSGTGALGELFF.

V is TRBV2 and J is TRBJ2-4; D unclear. V lost 0 bases and J 0 bases, leaving 6 bases between the germline ends. Germline loops: CDR1 SNHLY, CDR2 FYNNEI. This CDR3 is 15 amino acids long. The DNA for the CDR3 is TGTGCCAGCAGTGAAGCGGCAGTAGCCAAAAACATTCAGTACTTC. Amino acids: CASSEAAVAKNIQYF.

The chain has TRBV11-3 and TRBJ2-1; 9 nucleotides match TRBD2. This CDR3 is 18 amino acids long. The germline V gene has CDR1 SGHNT and CDR2 YENEEA. V shed 1 base and J 0 bases; nucleotides not matched to a gene: 7. The CDR3 DNA sequence: TGTGCCAGCAGCTTAGCGGAAATTAGCGGGAGCTCCTACAATGAGCAGTTCTTC. Its protein product is CASSLAEISGSSYNEQFF.